This T cell receptor (beta chain) was captured by sequencing in a study of cytomegalovirus exposure and HLA in healthy donors. Across the whole study: A later analysis reported the 120 or so validation repertoires used the same platform as the approximately 670 first-cohort repertoires.

Study findings and constraints: Some TCR beta chains (roughly 160 of them) were listed as cytomegalovirus-associated. A few chains linked to CMV were shown in vitro to be specific for CMV antigens.

Sequenced by immunoSEQ multiplex PCR; TCRdb stores in-frame clones only, minus some. The sample holds more than 250,000 clones; roughly nine tenths are singletons and the top ten take roughly 1.1%. From germline, CDR1 is LNHNV and CDR2 YYDKDF (reference sequence). V was shortened by 0 bases and J by 4 bases, with 6 bases between the two germline ends. This CDR3 contains 13 residues. A note on this clone: Its specificity is not known.

The TCR sequence derives from a woman in her twenties or thirties in good health and CMV-seropositive. The material sequenced was PBMCs. V and J are TRBV15 and TRBJ1-2; D unclear. CDR3: CATSREAGYGYTF. The CDR3 DNA reads as TGTGCCACCAGCAGAGAGGCAGGCTATGGCTACACCTTC.